A single sample gave rise to the 13 T cell receptor beta chains below, sequenced in a study of T cell repertoires in enteric fever (dated by TCRdb to 2016 to 2019). Instrument used: Illumina MiSeq. TCRdb reran the public reads through fastp at Q25 and MiXCR, keeping productive beta chains. Duplicate CDR3 protein sequences are folded into a single record with the most common DNA and genes. The sample table shows more than 1,300 distinct CDR3 sequences, and about a third are seen once. Of the sample, roughly a fifth is held by the ten largest clones. Sequenced: CCR7- CD38- CD4+ T cells from PBMCs. Every receptor here comes from a human donor with Salmonella enteric fever, either typhoid or paratyphoid (not recorded which).

V is TRBV5-1 and J is TRBJ2-7; either TRBD1 or TRBD2 may supply D (5 bases each). Trimming pared 1 base from V and 0 bases from J, leaving 14 bases between. CDR1 and CDR2 from the germline V gene are SGHRS and YFSETQ. The CDR3 has 16 amino acids. This CDR3 reads CASSLLGPGSSYEQYF. CDR3 nucleotides: TGCGCCAGCAGCTTGTTGGGACCGGGAAGCTCCTACGAGCAGTACTTC.

The V and J genes are TRBV18 and TRBJ2-7; 7 positions match TRBD2. The V segment lost 3 bases and the J segment 2 bases; nucleotides outside the gene matches: 7. Germline-derived CDR1 and CDR2 are KGHSH and LQKENI. This CDR3 comprises 15 residues. The CDR3 region is CASSPPAGAAYEQYF. The CDR3 bases are TGTGCCAGCTCACCCCCCGCGGGAGCAGCCTACGAGCAGTACTTC.

The CDR3 nucleotides are TGTGCCAGCAGCCAAGGGGACAGGGGGCAAGGCTACACCTTC. It specifies CASSQGDRGQGYTF. This chain connects TRBV3-1 to TRBJ1-2; 12 bases are a match to TRBD1. Germline assignment: CDR1 LGHDT and CDR2 YNNKEL (reference sequence). The CDR3 loop spans 14 amino acids. With 1 base clipped from V and 8 bases from J, the junction kept 2 bases outside the gene matches. Drawing the rest from reference TRBV3-1 and TRBJ1-2, the complete variable domain is DTAVSQTPKYLVTQMGNDKSIKCEQNLGHDTMYWYKQDSKKFLKIMFSYNNKELIINETVPNRFSPKSPDKAHLNLHINSLELGDSAVYFCASSQGDRGQGYTFGSGTRLTVV.

V usage is TRBV5-1 and J usage is TRBJ2-3; D is unresolved. Germline CDR1 and CDR2: SGHRS and YFSETQ. Trimming shortened V by 1 base and J by 6 bases, and 12 bases separated the two germline ends. This CDR3 spans 14 amino acids. The CDR3 loop reads CASSLLDTMDTQYF. The CDR3 DNA reads as TGCGCCAGCAGCTTGTTAGACACCATGGATACGCAGTATTTT.

The CDR3 spells CASSRSDSSYNEQFF. The CDR3 DNA reads as TGCGCCAGCAGCCGTAGCGATAGCTCCTACAATGAGCAGTTCTTC. The chain has TRBV5-1 and TRBJ2-1; tentatively, D is TRBD2 (5 bases). Germline V gene sequence: CDR1 SGHRS, CDR2 YFSETQ. V was pared by 4 bases and J by 0 bases, with 11 bases between. The CDR3 runs 15 residues.

This clonotype was seen a few times. The gene calls are TRBV11-3 and TRBJ2-1, with D perhaps matching TRBD2 (6 bases). The CDR3 sequence is 18 residues long. Germline V CDR1 and CDR2: SGHNT, YENEEA. V gave up 0 bases and J gave up 0 bases, with 15 bases separating them. The CDR3 bases are TGTGCCAGCAGCTTAGATCAGGGAGGATCAAGCTCCTACAATGAGCAGTTCTTC. This translates into CASSLDQGGSSSYNEQFF.

The sample holds a few counts of this clonotype. J is TRBJ2-7 and V is TRBV5-1; 9 nucleotides match TRBD2. Trimming at V came to 7 bases and at J to 0 bases, leaving 5 bases not matched to a gene. Germline-derived CDR1 and CDR2 are SGHRS and YFSETQ. CDR3 length: 14 residues. CDR3 residues: CASGLAGSSYEQYF. Here the CDR3 DNA reads TGCGCCAGCGGGCTAGCGGGGAGCTCCTACGAGCAGTACTTC.

The chain links TRBV18 to TRBJ2-3, with 13 bases that match TRBD2. Germline V CDR1 and CDR2: KGHSH, LQKENI. The CDR3 totals 18 residues. Germline trimming cut 1 base from V and 6 bases from J; bases unmatched to any gene: 10. The CDR3 bases are TGTGCCAGCTCACCACTCTCGGGACTAGCGGGGTCAGGGGATACGCAGTATTTT. It is translated as CASSPLSGLAGSGDTQYF.

The chain joins TRBV5-1 to TRBJ2-3, with 10 bases matching TRBD2. After removal of 2 bases from V and 1 base from J, the junction contained 1 base not matched to a gene. This CDR3 is 15 amino acids long. CDR1 and CDR2 from the germline V gene are SGHRS and YFSETQ. CDR3 region: CASSFGTSGTDTQYF. The CDR3 DNA reads TGCGCCAGCAGCTTCGGGACTAGCGGCACAGATACGCAGTATTTT.

This clonotype is medium-sized (0.01 to 0.1%) by share. This sequence joins TRBV19 and TRBJ2-7; 8 positions agree with TRBD1. Trimming removed 3 bases from V and 3 bases from J; junction bases left unmatched: 1. Germline V gives CDR1 LNHDA, CDR2 SQIVND (reference sequence). The CDR3 is 13 amino acids. CDR3 nucleotides: TGTGCCAGTAGTATTGACAGGGGCTACGAGCAGTACTTC. Its translation is CASSIDRGYEQYF.

By proportion, this clonotype is medium-sized. The chain recombines TRBV5-1 with TRBJ2-5; no clear D gene. This CDR3 comprises 13 residues. Trimming shortened V by 4 bases and J by 0 bases, and 7 bases separated the two germline ends. Germline assignment: CDR1 SGHRS and CDR2 YFSETQ. The DNA for the CDR3 is TGCGCCAGCAGCCCAGGAAACCAAGAGACCCAGTACTTC. This translates into CASSPGNQETQYF.

This clonotype has just one count. V is TRBV10-1 and J is TRBJ1-1; 7 bases line up with TRBD1. With V trimmed by 6 bases and J by 4 bases, 5 bases remained unmatched. The CDR3 has 13 amino acids. The germline V gene has CDR1 WNHNN and CDR2 SYGVQD (reference sequence). For the CDR3, the DNA is TGCGCCAGCAGCTTGGCAGGGGGCACTGAAGCTTTCTTT. Translation gives CASSLAGGTEAFF.

The CDR3: CASSLGGGGEVNTEAFF. The CDR3 DNA follows: TGCGCCAGCAGCTTGGGCGGAGGGGGCGAGGTGAACACTGAAGCTTTCTTT. The chain links TRBV5-1 to TRBJ1-1; 7 positions agree with TRBD1. Looked up from germline, CDR1 is SGHRS and CDR2 is YFSETQ. This CDR3 has 17 residues. J was trimmed by 0 bases and V by 0 bases; bases with no gene match: 8.